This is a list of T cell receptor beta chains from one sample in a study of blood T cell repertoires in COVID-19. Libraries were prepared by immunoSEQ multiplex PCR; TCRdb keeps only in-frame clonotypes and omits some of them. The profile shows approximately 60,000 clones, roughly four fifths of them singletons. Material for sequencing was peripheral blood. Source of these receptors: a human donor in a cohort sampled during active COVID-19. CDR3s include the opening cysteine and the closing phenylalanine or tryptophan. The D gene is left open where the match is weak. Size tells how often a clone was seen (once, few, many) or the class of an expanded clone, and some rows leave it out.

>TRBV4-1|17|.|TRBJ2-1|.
CASSQVRSGSPYNEQFF
TGCGCCAGCAGCCAAGTGAGATCTGGTTCCCCCTACAATGAGCAGTTCTTC
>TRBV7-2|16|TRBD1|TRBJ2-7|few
CASSLVGGRVTYEQYF
TGTGCCAGCAGCTTGGTAGGGGGCCGGGTCACCTACGAGCAGTACTTC
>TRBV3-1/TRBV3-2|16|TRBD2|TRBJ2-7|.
CASSPGWPGGHYEQYF
TGTGCCAGCAGCCCCGGGTGGCCGGGGGGGCATTACGAGCAGTACTTC
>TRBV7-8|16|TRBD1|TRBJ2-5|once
CASSLTTGARTETQYF
TGTGCCAGCAGCTTGACCACAGGGGCAAGGACGGAGACCCAGTACTTC
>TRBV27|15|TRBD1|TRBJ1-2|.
CASSLSSRGAYGYTF
TGTGCCAGCAGTTTATCGAGCAGGGGGGCCTATGGCTACACCTTC
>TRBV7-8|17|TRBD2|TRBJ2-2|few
CASSLLASGGNTGELFF
TGTGCCAGCAGCTTATTGGCTAGCGGGGGAAACACCGGGGAGCTGTTTTTT
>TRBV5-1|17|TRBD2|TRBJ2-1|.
CASSSQVLAGVYNEQFF
TGCGCCAGCAGCTCCCAAGTTTTAGCGGGGGTCTACAATGAGCAGTTCTTC
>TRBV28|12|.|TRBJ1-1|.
CATLGGVTEAFF
TGTGCCACCCTCGGGGGGGTCACTGAAGCTTTCTTT
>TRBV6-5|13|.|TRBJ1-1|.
CASSTFRGTEAFF
TGTGCCAGCAGCACCTTTCGCGGCACTGAAGCTTTCTTT
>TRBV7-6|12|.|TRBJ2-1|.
CASSLGPGEQFF
TGTGCCAGCAGCTTAGGGCCGGGTGAGCAGTTCTTC
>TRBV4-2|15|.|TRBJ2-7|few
CASSQDLRDTYEQYF
TGTGCCAGCAGCCAAGATCTTCGGGATACCTACGAGCAGTACTTC